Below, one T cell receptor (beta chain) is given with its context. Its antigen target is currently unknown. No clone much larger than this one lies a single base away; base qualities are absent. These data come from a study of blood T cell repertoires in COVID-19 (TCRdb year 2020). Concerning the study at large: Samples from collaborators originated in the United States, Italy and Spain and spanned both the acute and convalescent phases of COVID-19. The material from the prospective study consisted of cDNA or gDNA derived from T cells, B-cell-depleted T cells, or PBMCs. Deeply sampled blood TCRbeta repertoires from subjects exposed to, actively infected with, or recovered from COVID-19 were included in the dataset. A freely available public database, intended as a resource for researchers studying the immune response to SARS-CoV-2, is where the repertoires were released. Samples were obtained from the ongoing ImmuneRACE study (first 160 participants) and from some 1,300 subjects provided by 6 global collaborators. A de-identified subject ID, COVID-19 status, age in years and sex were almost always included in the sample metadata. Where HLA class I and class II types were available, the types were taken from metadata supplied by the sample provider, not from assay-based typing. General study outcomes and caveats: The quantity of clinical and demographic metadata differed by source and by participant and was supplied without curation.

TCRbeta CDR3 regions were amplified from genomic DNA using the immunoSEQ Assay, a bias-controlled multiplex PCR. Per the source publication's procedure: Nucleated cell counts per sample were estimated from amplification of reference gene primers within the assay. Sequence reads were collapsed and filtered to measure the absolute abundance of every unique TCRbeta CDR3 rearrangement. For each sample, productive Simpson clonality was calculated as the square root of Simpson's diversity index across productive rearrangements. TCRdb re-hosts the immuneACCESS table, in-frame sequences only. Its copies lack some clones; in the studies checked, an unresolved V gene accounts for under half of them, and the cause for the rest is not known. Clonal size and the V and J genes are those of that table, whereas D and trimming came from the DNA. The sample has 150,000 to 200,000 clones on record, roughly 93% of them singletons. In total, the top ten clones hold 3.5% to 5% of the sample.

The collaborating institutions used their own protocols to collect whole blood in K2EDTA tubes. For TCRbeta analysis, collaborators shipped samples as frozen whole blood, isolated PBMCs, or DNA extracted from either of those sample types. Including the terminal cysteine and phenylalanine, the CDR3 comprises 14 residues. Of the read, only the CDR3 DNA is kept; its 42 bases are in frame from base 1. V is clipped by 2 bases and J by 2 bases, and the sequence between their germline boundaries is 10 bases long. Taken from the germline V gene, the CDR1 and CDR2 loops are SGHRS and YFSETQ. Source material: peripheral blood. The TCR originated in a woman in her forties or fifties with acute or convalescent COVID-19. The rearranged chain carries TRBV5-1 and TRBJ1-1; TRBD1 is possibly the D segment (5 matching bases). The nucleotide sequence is TGCGCCAGCAGCTTCCGACAGTCCAACACTGAAGCTTTCTTT. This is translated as CASSFRQSNTEAFF.